Presented here are 15 T cell receptor beta chains from one specimen sequenced in a study of T cells after yellow fever vaccination. Via MiXCR, TCRdb re-called the 5' RACE reads, giving one row per CDR3 protein. The sample has more than 350,000 distinct CDR3 sequences, around 10% seen once. The sequences come from PBMCs, collected on the day of the first yellow fever vaccination. These receptors all come from a man younger than 35 who received the YFV17D yellow fever vaccine.

The rearrangement uses TRBV29-1 and TRBJ2-2, with TRBD1 matching 9 bases. V lost 7 bases to trimming and J lost 8 bases; unmatched junction nucleotides: 11. The CDR3 loop spans 14 amino acids. Germline V gene lookup returns CDR1 SQVTM and CDR2 ANQGSEA. The CDR3 DNA reads TGCAGCGCTTCCGGGACAGGGAGGATGGGGGAGCTGTTTTTT. Translation: CSASGTGRMGELFF.

The rearrangement uses TRBV6-5 and TRBJ2-3; tentative D call: TRBD2 (5 bases). Germline V lookup: CDR1 MNHEY, CDR2 SVGAGI. The CDR3 extends over 15 amino acids. Trimming left V 2 bases short and J 5 bases short, with 14 bases between. The CDR3 DNA reads as TGTGCCAGCAGTTACAGGGCTAGCACCAGAGATACGCAGTATTTT. Amino acid sequence: CASSYRASTRDTQYF.

This clonotype came up a few times. The chain employs TRBV4-1 and TRBJ1-2; D may be TRBD1 (5 bases). Per germline, CDR1 MGHRA and CDR2 YSYEKL. V lost 3 bases, J lost 6 bases, and 17 bases lay in between. This CDR3 is 15 amino acids long. The CDR3 bases are TGCGCCAGCAGCCAGACTTCGGGGGTATTTGATGGCTACACCTTC. It is translated as CASSQTSGVFDGYTF.

This clonotype came up a few times. The rearrangement uses TRBV7-2 and TRBJ2-4, with 7 bases aligning to TRBD1. Germline V gene lookup returns CDR1 SGHTA and CDR2 FQGNSA. V lost 5 bases to trimming and J lost 2 bases; unmatched junction nucleotides: 6. The CDR3 totals 15 residues. The CDR3 DNA follows: TGTGCCAGCAGCCCGGGGACAGCTTCCAAAAACATTCAGTACTTC. It is translated as CASSPGTASKNIQYF.

There are a few counts of this clonotype. The chain links TRBV4-2 to TRBJ2-5; 8 bases match TRBD2. The germline V gene encodes CDR1 LGHNA and CDR2 YNFKEQ. The CDR3 is 15 amino acids. Losses at the gene ends were 1 base for V and 5 bases for J; bases not matched to a gene: 6. The CDR3 nucleotides read TGTGCCAGCAGCCAAGTGGGCGGGGGGTCGGAGACCCAGTACTTC. This gives the protein CASSQVGGGSETQYF.

The table lists this clonotype with a few counts. This chain uses TRBV27 with TRBJ2-5; 9 nucleotides match TRBD1. CDR1 is MNHEY and CDR2 is SMNVEV in the germline V gene (reference sequence). This CDR3 has 15 amino acids. J was trimmed by 5 bases and V by 6 bases; bases with no gene match: 10. CDR3 coding DNA: TGTGCCAGCAGCCGAACACAGGGGGCTGCGGAGACCCAGTACTTC. This encodes CASSRTQGAAETQYF.

The gene calls are TRBV9 and TRBJ2-5; D is possibly TRBD1 or TRBD2 (5 bases each). Trimming stripped 7 bases from V and 4 bases from J, with 11 bases between. This CDR3 comprises 12 residues. The V gene's germline CDR1 is SGDLS and CDR2 YYNGEE. The chain's CDR3 is CASSGRRETQYF. As DNA, the CDR3 is TGTGCCAGCTCGGGACGGAGAGAGACCCAGTACTTC.

The V and J genes are TRBV4-3 and TRBJ1-1; D is perhaps TRBD1 (6 bases). The CDR3 contains 15 residues. V was trimmed by 1 base and J by 4 bases, leaving 13 bases between them. Per the germline V gene, CDR1 is LGHNA and CDR2 is YSLEER. CDR3 protein: CASSQGPGTTTEAFF. DNA for the CDR3: TGCGCCAGCAGCCAAGGTCCAGGGACAACCACTGAAGCTTTCTTT.

The genes are TRBV7-8 and TRBJ2-2, with unresolved D. The CDR3 has 17 amino acids. The V gene lost 5 bases and the J gene lost 0 bases, with 16 bases spanning the gap. Germline CDR1 reads SGHVS; CDR2 reads FQNEAQ. The CDR3 region is CASSTHPAPANTGELFF. The DNA for the CDR3 is TGTGCCAGCAGCACACACCCTGCGCCCGCGAACACCGGGGAGCTGTTTTTT.

The V gene is TRBV11-2, the J gene TRBJ1-4; a weak D match, TRBD1 (5 bases). The CDR3 contains 15 residues. Trimming cost V 4 bases and J 3 bases, with 12 bases left between them. Per the germline V gene, CDR1 is SGHAT and CDR2 is FQNNGV. As DNA, the CDR3 is TGTGCCAGCAGCTCCCCCCGGGGGGCTAATGAAAAACTGTTTTTT. Encoded protein: CASSSPRGANEKLFF. Filled out from reference TRBV11-2 and TRBJ1-4, the complete variable domain reads EAGVAQSPRYKIIEKRQSVAFWCNPISGHATLYWYQQILGQGPKLLIQFQNNGVVDDSQLPKDRFSAERLKGVDSTLKIQPAKLEDSAVYLCASSSPRGANEKLFFGSGTQLSVL.

This clonotype occurred a few times. The V and J genes are TRBV27 and TRBJ1-1; the D gene is possibly TRBD1 (5 bases). Germline CDR1 reads MNHEY; CDR2 reads SMNVEV (reference sequence). V lost 5 bases, J lost 1 base, and 17 bases lay in between. The CDR3 loop spans 16 amino acids. The CDR3 nucleotides are TGTGCCAGCAGTCCCTATTGGGGACCTACGAACACTGAAGCTTTCTTT. Its protein is CASSPYWGPTNTEAFF.

This clonotype was found once. The CDR3 protein is CASSANEPATNEKLFF. As DNA, the CDR3 is TGTGCCAGCAGCGCTAATGAACCCGCAACTAATGAAAAACTGTTTTTT. The chain couples TRBV3-1 to TRBJ1-4; D is unresolved. This CDR3 contains 16 residues. Trimming took off 5 bases at V and 0 bases at J, with 13 bases between the two ends. Germline V gives CDR1 LGHDT, CDR2 YNNKEL (reference sequence).

This rearrangement joins TRBV7-9 to TRBJ2-1; TRBD2 might be the D (6 bases). Deletions cut 5 bases from V and 10 bases from J, with 12 bases between. In germline, CDR1 is SEHNR, CDR2 FQNEAQ (reference sequence). There are 12 residues in the CDR3. The CDR3 nucleotides read TGTGCCAGCAGCCCGGGGGTCCGGGAGCAGTTCTTC. The encoded protein is CASSPGVREQFF.

The rearrangement joins TRBV12-3 or TRBV12-4 to TRBJ1-5; no clear D gene. The CDR3 totals 13 residues. Trimming left V 3 bases short and J 4 bases short, with 7 bases between. CDR3 in DNA: TGTGCCAGCAGTTTCGCGGAGAATCAGCCCCAGCATTTT. Protein sequence: CASSFAENQPQHF.

This clonotype was picked up a small number of times. The rearrangement joins TRBV20-1 to TRBJ2-5; tentatively, D is TRBD1 (7 bases). CDR3 length equals 13 residues. Between the trimmed V and J ends, which lost 4 bases and 5 bases, there was a span of 14 bases. From germline, CDR1 is DFQATT and CDR2 SNEGSKA (reference sequence). The CDR3 DNA reads TGCAGTGCTAAGAAGGGGGCGGGGGAGACCCAGTACTTC. The encoded protein is CSAKKGAGETQYF.